The clone carrying this T cell receptor beta chain is a singleton in its sample. This sample stems from a study of blood T cell repertoires in COVID-19. Those who participated ranged in age from roughly 18 to 90 years and resided in around 22 US areas. Participants' reported clinical history set cohort assignment. This CDR3 is built from 13 residues. Unmatched junction bases numbered 6, after V lost 7 bases and J lost 5 bases. As processed by the authors: Reference gene primer amplification gave nucleated cell count estimates. Libraries were prepared by immunoSEQ multiplex PCR; TCRdb keeps only in-frame clonotypes and omits some of them. That table supplies the V and J calls and clone size; D and trimming were determined from the DNA. The sample records 150,000 to 200,000 clones, around 82% being singletons.

The V and J genes are TRBV12-3 or TRBV12-4 and TRBJ1-2, with 8 bases lining up with TRBD1. The clonotype comes from a woman in her forties or fifties with acute COVID-19. Material: PBMCs or T cells enriched from blood (not recorded which). Here the CDR3 reads CASTLDRGYGYTF. CDR3 nucleotides: TGTGCCAGCACCTTAGACAGGGGATATGGCTACACCTTC.